This T cell receptor beta chain was profiled in a study of spatial heterogeneity in lung cancer. Across the study: Detection consistently captured more beta-chain sequences than alpha-chain sequences. Within raw reads, each unique TCR and UMI combination appeared on average more than ten times.

As concerns this clonotype: The library was prepared for alpha chains; this beta chain is a stray read, so its frequency means little.

Time point of the sample: sample taken at primary tumor resection. Material for sequencing was whole RNA from tumor, nontumor lung or frozen PBMC, left unsorted. About 73 TRACERx patients with early, untreated non-small cell lung cancer donated samples. From the 5' RACE reads, TCRdb called clonotypes with MiXCR, one entry per CDR3 protein. This sample has 9,500 to 14,000 distinct CDR3 sequences; roughly 4% occur once, and the top ten carry around 6.9%. This sequence originates from a male donor with early-stage non-small cell lung cancer. Sample: normal lung tissue next to the tumor, taken at surgery.

In DNA, the CDR3 is TGTGCCAGCACTAGGGGTGTCGGGGGTTCGAACACCGGGGAGCTGTTTTTT. Translated: CASTRGVGGSNTGELFF. The chain uses TRBV6-5 and TRBJ2-2; tentative D call: TRBD2 (6 bases). V was trimmed by 7 bases and J by 0 bases, leaving 18 bases between them. This CDR3 spans 17 amino acids. CDR1 is MNHEY and CDR2 is SVGAGI in the germline V gene.